These T cell receptor beta chains were read from a single sample in a study of blood T cell repertoires in COVID-19. TCRdb's table, derived via immunoSEQ multiplex PCR, lists solely in-frame clones and lacks some. The sample includes 500,000 to 600,000 clones, approximately 91% of them seen just once. Sequencing input: peripheral blood. The origin of the receptors is a woman aged 45-65 years with COVID-19, enrolled during active disease. Each CDR3 is given with its conserved first and last residue. Each record gives: J gene, clone size, V gene, D gene, CDR3 protein, CDR3 DNA. The D gene is left open where the match is weak. A clone size is listed for some rows: how often the clone was seen (once, few, many), or a class if it is expanded.

j_gene: TRBJ1-1; abundance: few; v_gene: TRBV6-5; d_gene: .; CDR3aa: CASRKGTEAFF; CDR3nt: TGTGCCAGCAGGAAGGGGACTGAAGCTTTCTTT
j_gene: TRBJ2-1; abundance: .; v_gene: TRBV18; d_gene: .; CDR3aa: CASSPLRGMATYNEQFF; CDR3nt: TGTGCCAGCTCACCCCTGAGGGGGATGGCTACCTACAATGAGCAGTTCTTC
j_gene: TRBJ2-7; abundance: .; v_gene: TRBV6-1; d_gene: .; CDR3aa: CASSEINRPSYEQYF; CDR3nt: TGTGCCAGCAGTGAGATAAACAGGCCCTCCTACGAGCAGTACTTC
j_gene: TRBJ2-7; abundance: .; v_gene: TRBV24-1; d_gene: .; CDR3aa: CATSDNSYEQYF; CDR3nt: TGTGCCACCAGTGACAACTCCTACGAGCAGTACTTC
j_gene: TRBJ1-2; abundance: .; v_gene: TRBV6-5; d_gene: .; CDR3aa: CASSYSDSFGYTF; CDR3nt: TGTGCCAGCAGTTACTCGGACAGCTTTGGCTACACCTTC
j_gene: TRBJ1-2; abundance: .; v_gene: TRBV11-2; d_gene: .; CDR3aa: CASSFWRETNYGYTF; CDR3nt: TGTGCCAGCAGCTTCTGGAGGGAAACTAACTATGGCTACACCTTC
j_gene: TRBJ2-3; abundance: .; v_gene: TRBV5-1; d_gene: .; CDR3aa: CASSSNSETSTDTQYF; CDR3nt: TGCGCCAGCAGCTCGAATTCGGAGACTAGCACAGATACGCAGTATTTT
j_gene: TRBJ2-3; abundance: .; v_gene: TRBV20-1; d_gene: TRBD2; CDR3aa: CSASSLAGGPGHTDTQYF; CDR3nt: TGCAGCGCTAGTTCGCTAGCGGGGGGTCCCGGACACACAGATACGCAGTATTTT
j_gene: TRBJ1-4; abundance: .; v_gene: TRBV19; d_gene: TRBD1; CDR3aa: CASSIDLGTGNEKLFF; CDR3nt: TGTGCCAGTAGTATAGATTTGGGGACAGGGAATGAAAAACTGTTTTTT
j_gene: TRBJ1-4; abundance: .; v_gene: TRBV6-5; d_gene: TRBD1; CDR3aa: CASSPARTGDEKLFF; CDR3nt: TGTGCCAGCAGCCCGGCGAGGACAGGGGATGAAAAACTGTTTTTT
j_gene: TRBJ1-1; abundance: few; v_gene: TRBV19; d_gene: .; CDR3aa: CASSMQGSTEAFF; CDR3nt: TGTGCCAGTAGTATGCAGGGGTCGACTGAAGCTTTCTTT
j_gene: TRBJ1-3; abundance: .; v_gene: TRBV6-7; d_gene: .; CDR3aa: CASSYEGGNRRNTIYF; CDR3nt: TGTGCCAGCAGTTACGAGGGAGGGAACCGTCGGAACACCATATATTTT
j_gene: TRBJ1-2; abundance: .; v_gene: TRBV7-6; d_gene: TRBD1; CDR3aa: CASSPRPQGVYGYTF; CDR3nt: TGTGCCAGCAGCCCGAGACCCCAGGGGGTCTATGGCTACACCTTC
j_gene: TRBJ1-4; abundance: .; v_gene: TRBV18; d_gene: TRBD1; CDR3aa: CASSPSQGAGEKLFF; CDR3nt: TGTGCCAGCTCACCTTCTCAGGGGGCGGGTGAAAAACTGTTTTTT
j_gene: TRBJ1-5; abundance: .; v_gene: TRBV28; d_gene: TRBD1; CDR3aa: CASSPDRRNQPQHF; CDR3nt: TGTGCCAGCAGCCCGGACAGGCGCAATCAGCCCCAGCATTTT
j_gene: TRBJ2-3; abundance: .; v_gene: TRBV7-9; d_gene: TRBD1; CDR3aa: CASSLGQGRDTQYF; CDR3nt: TGTGCCAGCAGCTTAGGACAGGGGAGAGATACGCAGTATTTT
j_gene: TRBJ2-7; abundance: .; v_gene: TRBV15; d_gene: TRBD1; CDR3aa: CATSRDQTGEGYEQYF; CDR3nt: TGTGCCACCAGCAGAGATCAGACAGGGGAAGGCTACGAGCAGTACTTC
j_gene: TRBJ1-4; abundance: .; v_gene: TRBV9; d_gene: TRBD1; CDR3aa: CASSVQGATNEKLFF; CDR3nt: TGTGCCAGCAGCGTCCAGGGGGCAACTAATGAAAAACTGTTTTTT
j_gene: TRBJ2-7; abundance: .; v_gene: TRBV19; d_gene: .; CDR3aa: CASSIALWPAGTYEQYF; CDR3nt: TGTGCCAGTAGTATCGCCCTGTGGCCCGCAGGCACCTACGAGCAGTACTTC
j_gene: TRBJ2-1; abundance: .; v_gene: TRBV11-3; d_gene: TRBD1; CDR3aa: CASSSGVGQGGNEQFF; CDR3nt: TGTGCCAGCAGCTCGGGGGTGGGACAGGGTGGGAATGAGCAGTTCTTC
j_gene: TRBJ2-7; abundance: .; v_gene: TRBV6-1; d_gene: .; CDR3aa: CASSEFSYEQYF; CDR3nt: TGTGCCAGCAGTGAGTTCTCTTACGAGCAGTACTTC
j_gene: TRBJ2-5; abundance: .; v_gene: TRBV19; d_gene: .; CDR3aa: CASSINRPGVRETQYF; CDR3nt: TGTGCCAGTAGTATTAACCGTCCAGGGGTCAGAGAGACCCAGTACTTC
j_gene: TRBJ1-5; abundance: .; v_gene: TRBV20-1; d_gene: .; CDR3aa: CSASLGGHSNQPQHF; CDR3nt: TGCAGTGCTAGTCTGGGAGGGCATAGCAATCAGCCCCAGCATTTT
j_gene: TRBJ2-2; abundance: .; v_gene: TRBV24-1; d_gene: .; CDR3aa: CATSDGGYGELFF; CDR3nt: TGTGCCACCAGTGATGGGGGGTACGGGGAGCTGTTTTTT
j_gene: TRBJ1-5; abundance: few; v_gene: TRBV2; d_gene: .; CDR3aa: CASSDESRQPQHF; CDR3nt: TGTGCCAGCAGTGATGAATCGAGACAGCCCCAGCATTTT
j_gene: TRBJ1-5; abundance: .; v_gene: TRBV2; d_gene: .; CDR3aa: CASIRAGGDQPQHF; CDR3nt: TGTGCCAGCATCCGTGCCGGGGGGGATCAGCCCCAGCATTTT
j_gene: TRBJ1-2; abundance: .; v_gene: TRBV15; d_gene: .; CDR3aa: CATSSNRLYGYTF; CDR3nt: TGTGCCACCAGCAGCAACAGGCTATATGGCTACACCTTC